Below are 18 T cell receptor beta chains sequenced from a single sample in a study of vaccination effects on CD4 cells after COVID-19. With the ViraFEST assay, the study expanded antigen-specific CD4+ T cells using viral peptide pools, then sequenced them. CD4+ T cells were isolated after approximately 10 days of culture. Recipients of the vaccine had no prior SARS-CoV-2 infection and negative nucleocapsid antibodies. No cognate antigen is known for these TCRs. The data were produced by immunoSEQ multiplex PCR, yet TCRdb's version contains in-frame clones alone and is incomplete. The sample holds about 38,000 clones, under 75% seen once. This specimen was CD4+ T cells from PBMCs cultured with SARS-CoV-2 spike peptides, taken before COVID-19 vaccination. The receptors come from a human donor who received a COVID-19 vaccine.

The rearrangement joins TRBV14 to TRBJ2-7; D remains unclear. Germline V gene sequence: CDR1 SGHDN, CDR2 FVKESK. Trimming took off 3 bases at V and 3 bases at J, with 3 bases between the two ends. The CDR3 has 11 amino acids. The CDR3 spells CASSHFYEQYF. In DNA form, the CDR3 reads TGTGCCAGCAGCCACTTCTACGAGCAGTACTTC.

The V and J genes are TRBV5-5 and TRBJ2-1, with 9 bases matching TRBD1. CDR1 is SGHKS and CDR2 is YYEKEE in the germline V gene (reference sequence). The CDR3 runs 15 residues. The V and J ends lost 1 base and 3 bases, in that order; junction bases with no gene match: 2. CDR3 in DNA: TGTGCCAGCAGCTTGCTGGGACAGGGCTACAATGAGCAGTTCTTC. Encoded protein: CASSLLGQGYNEQFF.

This clone turned up a few times. The CDR3 DNA follows: TGTGCCAGCAGAGTACCCGCAGGGGAGACCCAGTACTTC. Its protein product is CASRVPAGETQYF. This sequence joins TRBV6-5 and TRBJ2-5, with D perhaps matching TRBD1 (5 bases). V was cut by 6 bases and J by 5 bases, with 13 bases left in between. CDR3 length: 13 amino acids. In germline, CDR1 is MNHEY, CDR2 SVGAGI.

This clone was detected once. The chain combines TRBV2 with TRBJ1-2, with D possibly being TRBD1 (5 bases). CDR1 is SNHLY, CDR2 FYNNEI, per germline. The CDR3 contains 14 residues. Trimming shortened V by 7 bases and J by 4 bases, and 16 bases separated the two germline ends. The CDR3 protein is CASTSTGPSYGYTF. The CDR3 DNA reads TGTGCCAGCACCTCAACGGGACCGAGCTATGGCTACACCTTC.

This sequence joins TRBV5-6 and TRBJ1-2; possible D gene TRBD1, 6 bases. CDR1 is SGHDT, CDR2 YYEEEE, per germline. V lost 3 bases and J 8 bases, leaving 14 bases between the germline ends. This CDR3 region has 13 residues. CDR3 region: CASSSPRGSGYTF. The CDR3 nucleotides are TGTGCCAGCAGCTCCCCCAGGGGCAGCGGCTACACCTTC.

V gene TRBV6-5 combines with J gene TRBJ2-7, with D tentatively TRBD1 (6 bases). Germline assignment: CDR1 MNHEY and CDR2 SVGAGI. The V and J ends lost 4 bases and 3 bases respectively, with 13 bases between them. The CDR3 spans 14 residues. Here the CDR3 reads CASSLLDSSYEQYF. In DNA, the CDR3 is TGTGCCAGCAGTTTACTGGACAGTAGCTACGAGCAGTACTTC.

The V gene is TRBV9, the J gene TRBJ2-3; the match to TRBD2 covers 13 bases. This CDR3 has 18 amino acids. V shed 0 bases and J 6 bases; nucleotides not matched to a gene: 10. Germline values: CDR1 SGDLS, CDR2 YYNGEE. CDR3 region: CASSVGLTSGRATDTQYF. CDR3 DNA sequence: TGTGCCAGCAGCGTAGGCCTCACTAGCGGGAGGGCAACCGATACGCAGTATTTT.

J is TRBJ1-1 and V is TRBV29-1; D unclear. Germline CDR1 reads SQVTM; CDR2 reads ANQGSEA. The CDR3 contains 12 residues. V lost 4 bases to trimming and J lost 0 bases, with 6 bases between them. CDR3 in DNA: TGCAGCGTTGGTCAGCTGAACACTGAAGCTTTCTTT. Protein: CSVGQLNTEAFF.

The chain combines TRBV7-2 with TRBJ1-2, with D perhaps matching TRBD1 (6 bases). Trimming stripped 0 bases from V and 7 bases from J, with 12 bases between. Germline V CDR1 and CDR2: SGHTA, FQGNSA. The CDR3 is made up of 14 amino acids. The CDR3 protein is CASSLAQGHSGYTF. CDR3 nucleotides: TGTGCCAGCAGCTTAGCGCAGGGGCATAGTGGCTACACCTTC.

The genes are TRBV2 and TRBJ2-5; 10 nucleotides align to TRBD2. The germline CDR1 and CDR2 sequences are SNHLY and FYNNEI. The junction had 14 bases not matched to a gene; V was cut back by 9 bases and J by 7 bases. The CDR3 sequence is 15 residues long. CDR3 DNA sequence: TGTGCCAGTAGGACTAGCGGCCTTCTGGGGACGACCCAGTACTTC. Translating it yields CASRTSGLLGTTQYF.

The J gene is TRBJ2-1, the V gene TRBV6-5; a weak D match, TRBD2 (5 bases). Trimming left V 1 base short and J 0 bases short, with 10 bases between. The CDR3 consists of 16 residues. Germline CDR1 and CDR2: MNHEY and SVGAGI. The CDR3 region has the DNA TGTGCCAGCAGTTACTTTACGGGGTCCTCCTACAATGAGCAGTTCTTC. It encodes CASSYFTGSSYNEQFF.

This chain links TRBV3-1 (or the pseudogene TRBV3-2) with TRBJ2-7, with D perhaps TRBD1 (5 bases). The CDR3 runs to 14 residues. CDR1 and CDR2 (germline): LGHDT, YNNKEL (reference sequence). Trimming removed 1 base at V and 3 bases at J, with 10 bases between. The CDR3 sequence is CASSQAADSYEQYF. The DNA of the CDR3 is TGTGCCAGCAGCCAAGCGGCAGACAGCTACGAGCAGTACTTC.

The V and J genes are TRBV30 and TRBJ1-2, with D possibly matching TRBD1 (6 bases). This CDR3 is 15 amino acids long. Germline assignment: CDR1 GTSNPN and CDR2 SVGIG (reference sequence). V lost 0 bases, J lost 0 bases, and 11 bases lay in between. CDR3 residues: CAWSVRDKANYGYTF. The CDR3 nucleotides read TGTGCCTGGAGTGTCAGGGACAAAGCTAACTATGGCTACACCTTC.

The rearrangement joins TRBV28 to TRBJ2-6; 7 bases match TRBD1. Losses at the gene ends were 3 bases for V and 2 bases for J; bases not matched to a gene: 4. Per germline, CDR1 MDHEN and CDR2 SYDVKM. This CDR3 spans 16 amino acids. The CDR3 nucleotides are TGTGCCAGCAGTTTGTCCGACAGGGCTGGGGCCAACGTCCTGACTTTC. The encoded protein is CASSLSDRAGANVLTF.

This chain joins TRBV29-1 and TRBJ2-5; 9 nucleotides line up with TRBD2. The germline gives CDR1 SQVTM, CDR2 ANQGSEA. V dropped 5 bases and J dropped 2; count of bases not matched to a gene: 6. The CDR3 is made up of 14 amino acids. The DNA of the CDR3 is TGCAGCGTTCGTAGACTAGCGGTACAAGAGACCCAGTACTTC. As protein: CSVRRLAVQETQYF.

The chain joins TRBV5-1 to TRBJ1-6; D is unclear. The V and J ends lost 4 bases and 7 bases respectively, with 9 bases between them. The CDR3 loop spans 13 amino acids. Germline V CDR1 and CDR2: SGHRS, YFSETQ. The CDR3 DNA follows: TGCGCCAGCAGCCAAGACTGGAATTCACCCCTCCACTTT. This sequence encodes CASSQDWNSPLHF.

This chain connects TRBV4-1 to TRBJ2-7; 14 bases agree with TRBD2. V was clipped by 4 bases and J by 5 bases; unmatched bases: 13. The CDR3 has 18 residues. Per germline, CDR1 MGHRA and CDR2 YSYEKL. The CDR3 DNA follows: TGCGCCAGCAGCCGCCTAGGGGGCGCGGGACTAGCGGGAGACGAGCAGTACTTC. It translates to CASSRLGGAGLAGDEQYF.

This chain links TRBV4-1 with TRBJ2-6; D remains unclear. CDR3 length equals 19 residues. The V end lost 0 bases, the J end lost 1 base, and 16 bases lay between the germline ends. Germline V lookup: CDR1 MGHRA, CDR2 YSYEKL. The CDR3 loop is CASSQDRWQAPSGANVLTF. CDR3 sequence (DNA): TGCGCCAGCAGCCAAGATAGATGGCAGGCGCCGTCTGGGGCCAACGTCCTGACTTTC.